The TCR beta chain described here comes from a study of post-analysis software for immune sequencing data. Study-wide background: Multiple sclerosis in the patients followed relapsing-remitting, secondary progressive and progressive-relapsing courses.

Whole-study results and caveats: Samples made in the same batch grouped tightly together by F measure. Controls significantly exceeded multiple sclerosis patients in normalized Chao1 diversity. A handful of TRBV segments (TRBV5-6, TRBV5-1 and TRBV20-1 among them) occurred more frequently in patients than in controls.

Included in the TCR beta cDNA libraries were unique molecular identifiers. Each batch of about 0.95 to 10 million T cells produced 450,000 to 500,000 cDNA molecules. MiXCR, run by TCRdb on the PCR reads, gives a single entry per CDR3 protein. The profile shows hundreds of thousands of distinct CDR3 sequences, 25% to 30% of them singletons. This clonotype has just a few counts. Its target is unknown. Trimming cost V 4 bases and J 3 bases; bases outside gene matches: 11. Germline V gives CDR1 MNHNY, CDR2 SVGAGI (reference sequence). The CDR3 runs to 16 residues. The origin of this receptor is a girl aged 5-17 years with multiple sclerosis. Specimen: blood. This rearrangement joins TRBV6-6 to TRBJ1-2; 7 positions agree with TRBD1. The CDR3 coding sequence is TGTGCCAGCAGTTCCCAAACAGGGGCCCCCTACTATGGCTACACCTTC. It codes for CASSSQTGAPYYGYTF.